This paragraph reports one TCR beta chain. Its antigen is still unknown. The trim removed 4 bases at V and 3 bases at J, leaving 6 bases unmatched. Germline V CDR1 and CDR2: SGDLS, YYNGEE. The CDR3 sequence is 15 residues long. The entry originates in a study of regulatory dendritic cells for organ transplantation. The study, taken as a whole, reports: Memory CD8+ T cells were the most oligoclonal; naive cells were highly diverse. Regulatory dendritic cells appeared to expand memory CD8+ clones less than mature ones.

Here immunoSEQ multiplex PCR was the method, and the copy in TCRdb shows in-frame clones only, minus some. Among approximately 10,000 clones listed, about 75% were seen once. Sorted subsets were CFSE-labeled and cultured four to five days with allogeneic dendritic cells. The chain uses TRBV9 and TRBJ2-3, with 9 bases identical to TRBD2. The clonotype was recovered from a human donor in good health. The sample comprised memory CD4+ T cells from blood cultured with regulatory dendritic cells. As to subset: CD45RO+ memory T cells. The CDR3 is CASSSRLAETDTQYF. The CDR3 DNA reads as TGTGCCAGCAGCTCCAGACTAGCGGAAACAGATACGCAGTATTTT.